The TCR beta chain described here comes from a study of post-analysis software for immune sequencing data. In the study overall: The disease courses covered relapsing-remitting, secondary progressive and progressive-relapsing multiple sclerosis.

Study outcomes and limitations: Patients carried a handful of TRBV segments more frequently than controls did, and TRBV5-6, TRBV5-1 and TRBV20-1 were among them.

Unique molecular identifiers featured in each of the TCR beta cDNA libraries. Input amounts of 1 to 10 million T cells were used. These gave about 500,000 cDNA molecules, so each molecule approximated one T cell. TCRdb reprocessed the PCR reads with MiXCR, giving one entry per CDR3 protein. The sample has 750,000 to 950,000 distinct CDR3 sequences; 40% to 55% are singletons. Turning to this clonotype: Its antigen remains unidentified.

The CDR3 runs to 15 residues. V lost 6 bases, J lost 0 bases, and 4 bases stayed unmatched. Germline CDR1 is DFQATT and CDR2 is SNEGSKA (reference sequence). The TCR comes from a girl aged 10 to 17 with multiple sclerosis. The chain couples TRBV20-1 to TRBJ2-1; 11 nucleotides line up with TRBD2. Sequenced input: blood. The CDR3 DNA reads TGCAGTGCCCTTAGCGGGAGGGACTCCTACAATGAGCAGTTCTTC. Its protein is CSALSGRDSYNEQFF.